A selection of T cell receptor beta chains follows, all from one sample in a study of sequential checkpoint blockade in melanoma. Profiling relied on immunoSEQ multiplex PCR, and the TCRdb table lists in-frame clones only, not all of them. Of about 3,000 clones in the sample, about a fifth were seen once. The specimen was tumor tissue (inferred from file names), collected from a patient given nivolumab and ipilimumab in sequence. These receptors were obtained from a human donor with melanoma. Each CDR3 is given with its conserved first and last residue.

J gene	V gene	CDR3 protein
TRBJ1-4	TRBV11-3	CASSLDTGINEKLFF
TRBJ2-4	TRBV29-1	CSVEVAGAGDIQYF
TRBJ1-4	TRBV30	CAWSVIREKLFF
TRBJ1-1	TRBV9	CASSVDAARVNTEAFF
TRBJ2-7	TRBV11-3	CASSRGSGFTDEQYF
TRBJ1-4	TRBV28	CASYTSANEKLFF
TRBJ1-1	TRBV11-3	CASTEGGYIYMDTEAFF
TRBJ2-4	TRBV28	CASSSNTGVGNIQYF
TRBJ2-5	TRBV11-3	CASSLDRTEETQYF
TRBJ1-2	TRBV11-3	CASSLPLTVITRGYTF
TRBJ2-1	TRBV6-8	CASMEGGRLRNEQFF
TRBJ2-1	TRBV6-8	CASSGRGGEPGNEQFF
TRBJ1-5	TRBV23-1	CASSQSRCGPQPQHF
TRBJ2-3	TRBV23-1	CASNDGVTDTQYF
TRBJ1-5	TRBV19	CASSETRVQPQHF
TRBJ2-7	TRBV28	CASSSEDRKPSYEQYF
TRBJ2-7	TRBV6-8	CASSYGTASYEQYF
TRBJ1-2	TRBV28	CASSLGDEGGGYAGYTF
TRBJ1-1	TRBV6-8	CASSYSAGTGLAFF
TRBJ2-1	TRBV4-1	CASSQDWGRVDEQFF
TRBJ2-5	TRBV14	CASSPLTSGPAGETQYF
TRBJ1-1	TRBV6-8	CASRPGQRIEAFF
TRBJ1-3	TRBV6-8	CATDRPSHSGNTIYF
TRBJ2-7	TRBV18	CASSPLARQGEQYF
TRBJ2-1	TRBV19	CASSTGTPLGNNEQFF
TRBJ2-3	TRBV19	CASTSAGAYTDTQYF